These 30 T cell receptor beta chains came from one sample sequenced in a study of TIL therapy for anti-PD-1-resistant metastatic lung cancer. This was the immunoSEQ v3 assay. The protocol was immunoSEQ multiplex PCR, while the TCRdb copy is restricted to in-frame clones and leaves out a portion. The sample consists of tens of thousands of clones, 55% to 75% of them appearing once. Time point here: pre-treatment sample, taken before nivolumab and TIL therapy. The specimen was blood, collected at baseline. Receptors originate from a person between 25 and 79 years old with non-small cell lung cancer.

The J gene is TRBJ1-1, the V gene TRBV19; D might be TRBD1 (5 bases). Germline lookup yields CDR1 LNHDA and CDR2 SQIVND (reference sequence). The CDR3 runs to 16 residues. V lost 5 bases and J lost 1, with 17 bases in between. CDR3 residues: CASSLWGKGENTEAFF. DNA for the CDR3: TGTGCCAGTAGTCTATGGGGGAAAGGGGAGAACACTGAAGCTTTCTTT.

The sample holds a few counts of this clone. The V and J genes are TRBV5-1 and TRBJ2-4, with a weak D call TRBD2 (5 bases). Germline V gene lookup returns CDR1 SGHRS and CDR2 YFSETQ. The CDR3 contains 18 residues. Trimming took off 0 bases at V and 0 bases at J, with 16 bases between the two ends. In DNA form, the CDR3 reads TGCGCCAGCAGCTTGGCTATGGACTCACGACTAGCCAAAAACATTCAGTACTTC. This translates into CASSLAMDSRLAKNIQYF.

The gene calls are TRBV5-4 and TRBJ2-1; 9 nucleotides align to TRBD2. After removal of 3 bases from V and 1 base from J, the junction contained 11 bases not matched to a gene. The CDR3 is 18 residues long. Germline CDR1 SGHNT, CDR2 YYREEE (reference sequence). The CDR3 here is CASSSRGGGRASYNEQFF. The CDR3 nucleotides read TGTGCCAGCAGCTCCCGGGGTGGCGGGAGGGCTTCCTACAATGAGCAGTTCTTC.

V and J are TRBV5-4 and TRBJ2-5; 7 bases are shared with TRBD1. V lost 5 bases to trimming and J lost 5 bases; unmatched junction nucleotides: 18. Germline values: CDR1 SGHNT, CDR2 YYREEE (reference sequence). The CDR3 loop spans 17 amino acids. CDR3: CASRPFPGQIEPETQYF. DNA of the CDR3: TGTGCCAGCAGGCCTTTTCCGGGACAGATTGAACCGGAGACCCAGTACTTC.

The chain has TRBV25-1 and TRBJ1-5; D is ambiguous. This CDR3 contains 12 residues. Germline CDR1 is MGHDK and CDR2 is SYGVNS. V lost 6 bases, J lost 4 bases, and 7 bases lay in between. CDR3 sequence (DNA): TGTGCCAGCAGGCTCGGGAATCAGCCCCAGCATTTT. Protein sequence: CASRLGNQPQHF.

The gene calls are TRBV29-1 and TRBJ2-3; TRBD2 aligns across 7 bases. Germline-derived CDR1 and CDR2 are SQVTM and ANQGSEA. The CDR3 is 13 amino acids. The ends lost 1 base at V and 5 bases at J; junction bases unmatched: 3. The CDR3 DNA sequence: TGCAGCGTTGAAGGGACTAGACGAGATACGCAGTATTTT. Protein product: CSVEGTRRDTQYF.

The chain joins TRBV30 to TRBJ1-5; 8 bases fit TRBD1. Unmatched junction bases numbered 0, after V lost 0 bases and J lost 5 bases. The CDR3 sequence is 13 residues long. Germline V gene data show CDR1 as GTSNPN and CDR2 as SVGIG (reference sequence). The CDR3 spells CAWSVQGDQPQHF. The CDR3 region has the DNA TGTGCCTGGAGTGTACAGGGGGATCAGCCCCAGCATTTT.

The chain uses TRBV6-1 and TRBJ2-7; D not resolved. The CDR3 runs to 15 residues. The V end lost 2 bases, the J end lost 2 bases, and 13 bases lay between the germline ends. Germline V gives CDR1 MNHNS, CDR2 SASEGT. This CDR3 is CASSESPHPTYEQYF. CDR3 coding DNA: TGTGCCAGCAGTGAAAGCCCCCACCCCACCTACGAGCAGTACTTC.

The CDR3 nucleotides are TGTGCCAGCAGCACCCGACTAGCGGGGCTCACAGATACGCAGTATTTT. It specifies CASSTRLAGLTDTQYF. The chain links TRBV11-1 to TRBJ2-3; 11 bases align to TRBD2. Germline CDR1 and CDR2: SGHAT and FQDESV (reference sequence). J gave up 2 bases and V 5 bases, and 6 bases lay outside the gene matches. The CDR3 has 16 residues.

V usage is TRBV6-5 and J usage is TRBJ2-1, with D tentatively TRBD2 (5 bases). Germline-derived CDR1 and CDR2 are MNHEY and SVGAGI. Trimming removed 4 bases at V and 9 bases at J, with 7 bases between. This CDR3 is 11 amino acids long. The CDR3 DNA reads as TGTGCCAGCAGTTTCGGGGTTGAGCAGTTCTTC. Its translation is CASSFGVEQFF.

The rearrangement links TRBV6-1 to TRBJ2-5; 9 bases line up with TRBD2. Trimming removed 2 bases from V and 4 bases from J; junction bases left unmatched: 11. This CDR3 has 17 amino acids. CDR1 is MNHNS, CDR2 SASEGT, per germline. CDR3: CASSESGGRAASETQYF. CDR3 DNA sequence: TGTGCCAGCAGTGAAAGCGGCGGGAGGGCAGCTTCAGAGACCCAGTACTTC.

This rearrangement joins TRBV30 to TRBJ1-2; D remains unclear. Germline V gene data show CDR1 as GTSNPN and CDR2 as SVGIG (reference sequence). V was clipped by 1 base and J by 1 base, with 4 bases between them. There are 12 residues in the CDR3. CDR3 nucleotides: TGTGCCTGGAGTGCTAGTAACTATGGCTACACCTTC. Translating gives CAWSASNYGYTF. Full variable domain (outside the CDR3, taken from reference TRBV30 and TRBJ1-2): SQTIHQWPATLVQPVGSPLSLECTVEGTSNPNLYWYRQAAGRGLQLLFYSVGIGQISSEVPQNLSASRPQDRQFILSSKKLLLSDSGFYLCAWSASNYGYTFGSGTRLTVV.

The rearrangement joins TRBV5-1 to TRBJ1-4; 7 nucleotides agree with TRBD1. Germline assignment: CDR1 SGHRS and CDR2 YFSETQ. The CDR3 spans 14 residues. The ends lost 4 bases at V and 3 bases at J; junction bases unmatched: 3. The CDR3 nucleotides read TGCGCCAGCAGCCCCGGACAGGCTAATGAAAAACTGTTTTTT. Translated, it gives CASSPGQANEKLFF.

The chain is built from TRBV10-2 and TRBJ2-4; weak D call: TRBD2 (6 bases). Germline assignment: CDR1 WSHSY and CDR2 SAAADI. Between the trimmed V and J ends, which lost 10 bases and 6 bases, there was a span of 16 bases. The CDR3 is 13 residues long. CDR3 DNA sequence: TGCGCCACCATTCCCCCCGGGGGAAACATTCAGTACTTC. Protein: CATIPPGGNIQYF.

The genes are TRBV2 and TRBJ2-5; TRBD2 matches 7 bases. With 8 bases clipped from V and 2 bases from J, the junction kept 8 bases outside the gene matches. CDR1 is SNHLY and CDR2 is FYNNEI in the germline V gene. CDR3 length: 14 amino acids. The CDR3 loop is CASGGAGPQETQYF. CDR3 coding DNA: TGTGCCAGCGGGGGAGCGGGACCTCAAGAGACCCAGTACTTC.

This clone was detected a few times. The chain has TRBV11-2 and TRBJ2-5; D not certain. The CDR3 contains 14 residues. Germline CDR1 reads SGHAT; CDR2 reads FQNNGV. V lost 2 bases and J lost 1, with 8 bases in between. The CDR3 DNA reads TGTGCCAGCAGCTTATTCGGTACCCAAGAGACCCAGTACTTC. Translation gives CASSLFGTQETQYF.

The sample holds a few counts of this clone. The chain is built from TRBV12-5 and TRBJ1-2, with D perhaps TRBD1 (5 bases). There are 17 residues in the CDR3. The germline V gene encodes CDR1 LGHNT and CDR2 FRNRAP. V was trimmed by 3 bases and J by 4 bases, leaving 21 bases between them. The CDR3 DNA is TGTGCTAGTGGTTTACGACACCCGGAGGGGATTCTCTATGGCTACACCTTC. Its protein is CASGLRHPEGILYGYTF.

The chain is built from TRBV7-9 and TRBJ1-4; 11 bases align to TRBD1. The germline V gene encodes CDR1 SEHNR and CDR2 FQNEAQ (reference sequence). This CDR3 contains 16 residues. V was clipped by 6 bases and J by 4 bases; unmatched bases: 7. CDR3 coding DNA: TGTGCCAGCAGTCCTGGACAGGGGGCGAATAATGAAAAACTGTTTTTT. It codes for CASSPGQGANNEKLFF.

The chain recombines TRBV18 with TRBJ2-7; maybe TRBD2 (6 bases). Deletions cut 5 bases from V and 8 bases from J, with 16 bases between. CDR1 and CDR2 from the germline V gene are KGHSH and LQKENI. The CDR3 loop spans 13 amino acids. CDR3 protein: CASSRGTEGKQYF. The CDR3 coding sequence is TGTGCCAGCTCAAGAGGTACGGAGGGGAAGCAGTACTTC. The full variable domain, rest sourced from reference TRBV18 and TRBJ2-7, is NAGVMQNPRHLVRRRGQEARLRCSPMKGHSHVYWYRQLPEEGLKFMVYLQKENIIDESGMPKERFSAEFPKEGPSILRIQQVVRGDSAAYFCASSRGTEGKQYFGPGTRLTVT.

This clone was seen repeatedly, ten times or more. The chain is built from TRBV7-9 and TRBJ2-7; 7 nucleotides align to TRBD1. Germline loops: CDR1 SEHNR, CDR2 FQNEAQ (reference sequence). V lost 6 bases to trimming and J lost 3 bases; unmatched junction nucleotides: 5. The CDR3 has 13 residues. The CDR3 DNA is TGTGCCAGCAGTAGCTCAGGGGGCTACGAGCAGTACTTC. This encodes CASSSSGGYEQYF.

This sequence joins TRBV2 and TRBJ1-4; no firm D call. V gave up 4 bases and J gave up 8 bases, with 8 bases separating them. Germline assignment: CDR1 SNHLY and CDR2 FYNNEI. There are 12 residues in the CDR3. The DNA for the CDR3 is TGTGCCAGCAGTGTGGAAGGAGAAAAACTGTTTTTT. Its translation is CASSVEGEKLFF.

Of note for this clone: Other DNA sequences in this sample translate to the same CDR3. The chain recombines TRBV5-1 with TRBJ1-2, with 9 positions matching TRBD1. The germline gives CDR1 SGHRS, CDR2 YFSETQ. Trimming cost V 0 bases and J 8 bases; bases outside gene matches: 2. This CDR3 region has 13 residues. In DNA form, the CDR3 reads TGCGCCAGCAGCTTGGGGGACAGGGAGGGCTACACCTTC. As protein: CASSLGDREGYTF.

This chain links TRBV29-1 with TRBJ2-7, with TRBD1 matching over 7 bases. Germline V gives CDR1 SQVTM, CDR2 ANQGSEA. V was clipped by 7 bases and J by 1 base; unmatched bases: 7. The CDR3 runs 13 residues. Written as DNA, the CDR3 is TGCAGCGCCACCCGGGGACAGTCCTACGAGCAGTACTTC. Translation gives CSATRGQSYEQYF.

The chain joins TRBV4-1 to TRBJ2-3; D is perhaps TRBD1 or TRBD2 (6 bases each). The V end was cut by 4 bases, the J end by 0 bases, with 17 bases between. The CDR3 spans 17 residues. The germline V gene encodes CDR1 MGHRA and CDR2 YSYEKL. This CDR3 is CASSPGAQPSSTDTQYF. CDR3 DNA: TGCGCCAGCAGCCCGGGGGCCCAGCCGAGTAGCACAGATACGCAGTATTTT.

The rearrangement joins TRBV5-4 to TRBJ1-2, with 7 bases matching TRBD1. Trimming took 0 bases from V and 0 from J; bases not matched to a gene: 5. Germline V gene lookup returns CDR1 SGHNT and CDR2 YYREEE (reference sequence). The CDR3 extends over 16 amino acids. In nucleotides, the CDR3 is TGTGCCAGCAGCTTGGTCGAGGGGGCCGCTAACTATGGCTACACCTTC. Translating gives CASSLVEGAANYGYTF.

V is TRBV19 and J is TRBJ2-6; D call uncertain. V lost 1 base, J lost 1 base, and 2 bases lay in between. CDR3 size: 14 residues. Germline CDR1 LNHDA, CDR2 SQIVND (reference sequence). For the CDR3, the DNA is TGTGCCAGTAGTATAGGGTCTGGGGCCAACGTCCTGACTTTC. Residues: CASSIGSGANVLTF.

The chain employs TRBV2 and TRBJ1-3; possible D gene TRBD1, 6 bases. The CDR3 runs 13 residues. Germline lookup yields CDR1 SNHLY and CDR2 FYNNEI. V was clipped by 4 bases and J by 4 bases, with 8 bases between them. CDR3 protein: CASSGTAGNTIYF. DNA for the CDR3: TGTGCCAGCAGTGGGACAGCGGGAAACACCATATATTTT. Combining the CDR3 with reference TRBV2 and TRBJ1-3 gives the whole variable domain EPEVTQTPSHQVTQMGQEVILRCVPISNHLYFYWYRQILGQKVEFLVSFYNNEISEKSEIFDDQFSVERPDGSNFTLKIRSTKLEDSAMYFCASSGTAGNTIYFGEGSWLTVV.

This clone came up a few times. The rearrangement links TRBV6-1 to TRBJ1-4, with TRBD1 matching 8 bases. Germline V gives CDR1 MNHNS, CDR2 SASEGT. With V trimmed by 6 bases and J by 10 bases, 10 bases remained unmatched. The CDR3 loop spans 14 amino acids. CDR3 sequence (DNA): TGTGCCAGCAGGGCCGGACAGGGAGGAGGAAAACTGTTTTTT. It specifies CASRAGQGGGKLFF.

V and J are TRBV18 and TRBJ2-7, with 10 bases matching TRBD2. Unmatched junction bases numbered 1, after V lost 3 bases and J lost 2 bases. The CDR3 is made up of 14 amino acids. CDR1 KGHSH and CDR2 LQKENI come from the germline V gene. CDR3 nucleotides: TGTGCCAGCTCACCTAGCGGGGGGACCTACGAGCAGTACTTC. Translating gives CASSPSGGTYEQYF.

The genes are TRBV21-1 and TRBJ2-7; the table's TRBD2 call for D was not verified on the DNA. TRBV21-1 has pseudogene status. The CDR3 extends over 13 amino acids. Written as DNA, the CDR3 is TGTGCCAGCAGCAAAGGGGTCAACCGGGGGGAGTACTTC. This translates into CASSKGVNRGEYF.